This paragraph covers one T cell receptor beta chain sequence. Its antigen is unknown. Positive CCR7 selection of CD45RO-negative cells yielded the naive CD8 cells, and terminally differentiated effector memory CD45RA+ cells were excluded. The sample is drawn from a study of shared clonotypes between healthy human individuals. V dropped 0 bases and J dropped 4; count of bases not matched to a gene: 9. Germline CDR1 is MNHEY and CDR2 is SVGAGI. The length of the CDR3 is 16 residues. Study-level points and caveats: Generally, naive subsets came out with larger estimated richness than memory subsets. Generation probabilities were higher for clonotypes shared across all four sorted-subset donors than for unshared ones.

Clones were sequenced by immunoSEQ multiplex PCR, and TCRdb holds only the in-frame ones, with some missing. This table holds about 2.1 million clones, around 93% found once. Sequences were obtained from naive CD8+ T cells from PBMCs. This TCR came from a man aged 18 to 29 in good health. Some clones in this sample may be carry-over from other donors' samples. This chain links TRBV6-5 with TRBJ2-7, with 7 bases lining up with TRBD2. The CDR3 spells CASSYSMGEGRYEQYF. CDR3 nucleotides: TGTGCCAGCAGTTACTCGATGGGGGAGGGCCGGTACGAGCAGTACTTC.